The present TCR beta chain was sequenced within a study of T cell responses to AZD1222 COVID-19 vaccine. The study, taken as a whole, reports: Per reports, nearly half of all spike-specific TCRs target regions that are unmutated in variants. Most donors were white British, females outnumbered males, and clonal diversity was possibly underestimated. Across the whole spike, CD4 TCRs peaked at regions 160-218 and 743-854.

V was clipped by 5 bases and J by 5 bases, with 16 bases between them. The CDR3 consists of 14 residues. In germline, CDR1 is MDHEN, CDR2 SYDVKM. TCRdb's table, derived via immunoSEQ multiplex PCR, lists solely in-frame clones and lacks some. The data show around 110,000 clones, about 90% seen once. Details on this clone: Its antigen is unidentified.

The source material was peripheral blood, sampled on day 0 of AZD1222 vaccination. The clonotype comes from an adult in good health. This chain joins TRBV28 and TRBJ2-7; D call uncertain. CDR3 sequence: CASSLRPLLDEQYF. The CDR3 nucleotides are TGTGCCAGCAGTCTCCGGCCCTTATTGGACGAGCAGTACTTC.